The present entry profiles one T cell receptor (beta chain) with its context. Germline assignment: CDR1 GTSNPN and CDR2 SVGIG (reference sequence). The CDR3 contains 14 residues. The V end lost 5 bases, the J end lost 5 bases, and 17 bases lay between the germline ends. This sample is part of a study of shared clonotypes between healthy human individuals. Some clones are missing from TCRdb's copy, which holds only in-frame ones; the method was immunoSEQ multiplex PCR. This sample has a few million clones, with 85% to 95% found just once. The sample taken for sequencing was naive CD4+ T cells from PBMCs. As to subset: CD45RA+ positively selected. This sequence joins TRBV30 and TRBJ2-3; D perhaps matches TRBD2 (5 bases). This receptor was identified in a man between 18 and 35 years old in good health. Some clones in this sample may be carry-over from other donors' samples. CDR3 bases: TGTGCCTGGGCCCCTGGGCTAGCTGTAGATACGCAGTATTTT. Translation: CAWAPGLAVDTQYF.